This TCR beta chain was identified in a study of T cell responses to AZD1222 COVID-19 vaccine. General study findings and limits: Repertoires in all cases were sampled only once the peak T cell response had passed.

With respect to this clone: What it recognizes is unknown.

Method: immunoSEQ multiplex PCR; TCRdb's copy keeps in-frame clones and lacks some. The sample lists roughly 110,000 clones, 80% to 95% seen once, with roughly 6% in the top ten. CDR1 is MNHEY, CDR2 SVGAGI, per germline. CDR3 length: 14 residues. V lost 6 bases to trimming and J lost 1 base, with 12 bases between them. This sequence was found in an adult who received the AZD1222 COVID-19 vaccine. Sample: peripheral blood, taken 28 days after the second AZD1222 dose. The rearrangement uses TRBV6-5 and TRBJ1-2, with D possibly TRBD1 on 5 matching bases. The CDR3 spells CASRGRENNYGYTF. The CDR3, as DNA: TGTGCCAGCAGGGGACGGGAAAATAACTATGGCTACACCTTC.